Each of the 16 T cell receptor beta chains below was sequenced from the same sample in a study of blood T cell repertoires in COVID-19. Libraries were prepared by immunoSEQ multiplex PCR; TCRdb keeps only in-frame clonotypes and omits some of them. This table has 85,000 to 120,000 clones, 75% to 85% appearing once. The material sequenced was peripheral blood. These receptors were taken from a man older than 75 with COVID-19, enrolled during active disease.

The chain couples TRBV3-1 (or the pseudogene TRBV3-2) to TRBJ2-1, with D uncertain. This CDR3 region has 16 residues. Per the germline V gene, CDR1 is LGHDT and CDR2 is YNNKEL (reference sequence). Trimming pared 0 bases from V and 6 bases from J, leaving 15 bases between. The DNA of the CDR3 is TGTGCCAGCAGCCAAGATCCCCTCCGACTCGCCAATGAGCAGTTCTTC. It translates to CASSQDPLRLANEQFF.

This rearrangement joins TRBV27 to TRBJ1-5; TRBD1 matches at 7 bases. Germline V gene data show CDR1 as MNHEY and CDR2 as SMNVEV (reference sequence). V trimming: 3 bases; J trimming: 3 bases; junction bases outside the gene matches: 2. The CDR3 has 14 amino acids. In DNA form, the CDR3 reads TGTGCCAGCAGTTTTACAGGGGCCAATCAGCCCCAGCATTTT. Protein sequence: CASSFTGANQPQHF.

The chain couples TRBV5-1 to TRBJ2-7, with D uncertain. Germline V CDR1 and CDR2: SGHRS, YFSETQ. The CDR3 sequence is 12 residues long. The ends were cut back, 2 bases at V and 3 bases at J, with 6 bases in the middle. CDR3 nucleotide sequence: TGCGCCAGCAGCTTCGACTTCTACGAGCAGTACTTC. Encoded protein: CASSFDFYEQYF.

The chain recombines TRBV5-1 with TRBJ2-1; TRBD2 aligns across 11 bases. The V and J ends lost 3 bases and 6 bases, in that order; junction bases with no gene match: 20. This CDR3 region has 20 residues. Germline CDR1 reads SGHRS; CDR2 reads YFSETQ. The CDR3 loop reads CASSSRPPGLADRGANEQFF. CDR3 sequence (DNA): TGCGCCAGCAGCTCGCGACCCCCGGGACTAGCGGACCGGGGGGCCAATGAGCAGTTCTTC. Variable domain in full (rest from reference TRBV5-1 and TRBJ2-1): KAGVTQTPRYLIKTRGQQVTLSCSPISGHRSVSWYQQTPGQGLQFLFEYFSETQRNKGNFPGRFSGRQFSNSRSEMNVSTLELGDSALYLCASSSRPPGLADRGANEQFFGPGTRLTVL.

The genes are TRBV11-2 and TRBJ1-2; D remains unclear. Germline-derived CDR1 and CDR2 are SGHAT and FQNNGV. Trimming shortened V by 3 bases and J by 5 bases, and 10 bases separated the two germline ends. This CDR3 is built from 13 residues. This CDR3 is CASSFAGVYGYTF. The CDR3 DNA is TGTGCCAGCAGCTTTGCCGGGGTGTATGGCTACACCTTC.

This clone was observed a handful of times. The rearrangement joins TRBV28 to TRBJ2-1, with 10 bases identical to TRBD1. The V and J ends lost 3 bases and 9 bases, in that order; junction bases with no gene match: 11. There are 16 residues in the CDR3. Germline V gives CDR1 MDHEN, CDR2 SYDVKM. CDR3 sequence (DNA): TGTGCCAGCAGTTTTCCCGACAGGGGGCAATGGAGTGAGCAGTTCTTC. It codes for CASSFPDRGQWSEQFF.

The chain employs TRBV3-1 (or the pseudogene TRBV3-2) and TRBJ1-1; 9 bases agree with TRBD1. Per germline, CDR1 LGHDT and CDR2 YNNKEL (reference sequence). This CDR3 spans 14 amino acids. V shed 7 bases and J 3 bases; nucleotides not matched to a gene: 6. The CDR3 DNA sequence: TGTGCCAGCAACCGGGGACAGGGATACACTGAAGCTTTCTTT. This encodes CASNRGQGYTEAFF.

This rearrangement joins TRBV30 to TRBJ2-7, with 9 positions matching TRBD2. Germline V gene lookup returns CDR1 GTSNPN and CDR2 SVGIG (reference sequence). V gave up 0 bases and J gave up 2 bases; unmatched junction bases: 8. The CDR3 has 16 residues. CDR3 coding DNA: TGTGCCTGGAGTGTACAAAGCGGGAGGTTTCCCTACGAGCAGTACTTC. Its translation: CAWSVQSGRFPYEQYF.

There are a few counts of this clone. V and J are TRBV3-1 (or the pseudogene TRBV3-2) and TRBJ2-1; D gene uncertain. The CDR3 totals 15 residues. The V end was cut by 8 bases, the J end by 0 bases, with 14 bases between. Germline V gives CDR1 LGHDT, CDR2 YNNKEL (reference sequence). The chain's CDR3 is CASRFARSSYNEQFF. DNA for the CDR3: TGTGCCAGCCGATTCGCCAGAAGCTCCTACAATGAGCAGTTCTTC.

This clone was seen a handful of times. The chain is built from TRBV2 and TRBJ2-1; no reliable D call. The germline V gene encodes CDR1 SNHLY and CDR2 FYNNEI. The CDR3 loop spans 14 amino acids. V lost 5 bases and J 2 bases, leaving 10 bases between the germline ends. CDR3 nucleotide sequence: TGTGCCAGCAGTTGGCAGTCCGCCTACAATGAGCAGTTCTTC. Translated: CASSWQSAYNEQFF.

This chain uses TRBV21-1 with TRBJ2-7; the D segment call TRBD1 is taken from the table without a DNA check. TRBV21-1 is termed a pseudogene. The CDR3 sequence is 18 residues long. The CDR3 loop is CASGNLLSGQPISYEQYF. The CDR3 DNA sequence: TGTGCCAGCGGTAACTTACTCTCCGGACAACCCATCTCCTACGAGCAGTACTTC.

CDR3 in amino acids: CASSQGLTGNTGELFF. The CDR3, as DNA: TGTGCCAGCAGCCAAGGACTGACGGGGAACACCGGGGAGCTGTTTTTT. The chain carries TRBV4-2 and TRBJ2-2; D unclear. The CDR3 is 16 amino acids. The V and J ends lost 1 base and 1 base respectively, with 10 bases between them. CDR1 and CDR2 from the germline V gene are LGHNA and YNFKEQ.

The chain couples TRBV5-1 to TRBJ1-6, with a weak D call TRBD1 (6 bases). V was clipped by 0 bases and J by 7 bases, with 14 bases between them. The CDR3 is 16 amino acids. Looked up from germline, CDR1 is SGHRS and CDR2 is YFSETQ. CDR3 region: CASSLEATGWNSPLHF. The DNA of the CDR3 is TGCGCCAGCAGCTTGGAAGCCACAGGGTGGAATTCACCCCTCCACTTT.

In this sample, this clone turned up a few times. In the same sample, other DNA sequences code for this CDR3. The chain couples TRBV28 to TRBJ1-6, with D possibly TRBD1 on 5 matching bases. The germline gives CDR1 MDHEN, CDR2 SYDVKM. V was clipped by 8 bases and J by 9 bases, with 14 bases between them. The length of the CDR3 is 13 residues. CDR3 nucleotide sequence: TGTGCCAGCCTAAGGGGCGCCGGTTCACCCCTCCACTTT. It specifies CASLRGAGSPLHF.

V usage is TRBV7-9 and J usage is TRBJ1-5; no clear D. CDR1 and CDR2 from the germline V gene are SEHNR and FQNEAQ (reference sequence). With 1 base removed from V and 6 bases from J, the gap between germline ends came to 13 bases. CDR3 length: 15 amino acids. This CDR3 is CASSLGTEYLQPQHF. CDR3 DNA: TGTGCCAGCAGCTTAGGAACTGAGTACCTTCAGCCCCAGCATTTT.

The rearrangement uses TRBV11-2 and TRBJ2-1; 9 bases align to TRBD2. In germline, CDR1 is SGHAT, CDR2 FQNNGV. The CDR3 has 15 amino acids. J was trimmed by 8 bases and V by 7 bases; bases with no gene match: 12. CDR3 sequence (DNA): TGTGCCAGCAATTCCCTCGGCGGGAGGGAGGATGAGCAGTTCTTC. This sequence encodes CASNSLGGREDEQFF.